This T cell receptor beta chain stems from a study of blood T cell repertoires in COVID-19. As for the study in general: There were acute and convalescent COVID-19 samples, and they came from the United States, Italy and Spain. The analysed material was cDNA or gDNA that came from T cells, B-cell-depleted T cells, or PBMCs.

The table came from immunoSEQ multiplex PCR; TCRdb's copy has only in-frame clones and leaves some out. The sample yields about 160,000 clones, 79% seen once. Patients of the Seattle cohort, enrolled during active infection, were followed longitudinally. The specimen was peripheral blood. This receptor was obtained from a woman aged 55-70 years with COVID-19, enrolled during active disease.

CDR3 nucleotide sequence: TGTGCCAGCAGCGTAGGTAGCGGAAGCTCCTACGAGCAGTACTTC. Amino acid sequence: CASSVGSGSSYEQYF. This sequence joins TRBV9 and TRBJ2-7; tentatively, D is TRBD2 (6 bases). From germline, CDR1 is SGDLS and CDR2 YYNGEE. The CDR3 has 15 residues. Between the trimmed V and J ends, which lost 0 bases and 0 bases, there was a span of 10 bases.